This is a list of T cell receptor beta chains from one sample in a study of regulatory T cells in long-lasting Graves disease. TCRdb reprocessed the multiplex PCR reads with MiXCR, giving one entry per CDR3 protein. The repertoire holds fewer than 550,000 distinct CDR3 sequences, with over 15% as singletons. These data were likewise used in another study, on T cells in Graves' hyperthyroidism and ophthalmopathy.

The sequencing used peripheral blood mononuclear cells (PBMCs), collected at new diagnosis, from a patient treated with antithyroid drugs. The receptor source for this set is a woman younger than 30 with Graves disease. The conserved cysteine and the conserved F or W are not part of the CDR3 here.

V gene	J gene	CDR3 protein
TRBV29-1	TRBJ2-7	SVEEPSQGADEQY
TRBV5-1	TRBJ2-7	ASSFYQGSYEQY
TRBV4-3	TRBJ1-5	ASSQRASGQPQH
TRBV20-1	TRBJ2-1	SARDTFSGRALSSYNEQF
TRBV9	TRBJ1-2	ASSASYGYGYT
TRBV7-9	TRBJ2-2	ASSLPHGGELF
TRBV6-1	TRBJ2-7	ASPAGGNPYEQY
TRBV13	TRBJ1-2	ASSRDGTNYGYT
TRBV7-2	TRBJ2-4	ASSETSGGVGNVQY
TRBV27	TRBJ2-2	ASRATRRDGGELF
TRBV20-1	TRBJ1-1	SARDGSPEAF
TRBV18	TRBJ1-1	ASSPQDGGNTEAF
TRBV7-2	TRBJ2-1	ASSSETSGDYNEQF
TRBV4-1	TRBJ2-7	ASSQGTFGKDEQY
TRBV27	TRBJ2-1	ASRPGGIYNEQF
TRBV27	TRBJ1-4	ASSLYFTADNEKLF
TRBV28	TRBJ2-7	ASRTGGDYEQY
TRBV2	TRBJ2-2	ASSELAGNTGELF
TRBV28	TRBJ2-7	ASSRDSGTASYEQY
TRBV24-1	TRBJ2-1	ATSDLRDGDEQF
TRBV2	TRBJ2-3	ANCRQGRTDTQY
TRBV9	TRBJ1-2	ASSTRDLVGGYT
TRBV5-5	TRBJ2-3	ASSLGGDPVQY
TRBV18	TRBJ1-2	ASSWHTNYGYT
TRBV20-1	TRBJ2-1	SAQGLYNEQF
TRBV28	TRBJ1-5	ASSSRDSSNQPQH
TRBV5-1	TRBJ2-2	ASSSGLAGVTGELF
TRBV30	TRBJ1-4	AWSLNRGTNEKLF
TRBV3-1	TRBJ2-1	ASSLLAGSNEQF
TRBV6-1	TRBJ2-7	ASRPSGRGNEQY
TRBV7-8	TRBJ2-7	ASSPQRRGGEQY
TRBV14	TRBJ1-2	ASSLGRYYGYT
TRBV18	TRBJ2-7	ASSPRTSGYYEQY
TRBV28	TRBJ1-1	ASSLGRGEAF
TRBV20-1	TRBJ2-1	SASTRAADNEQF
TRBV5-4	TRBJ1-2	ASSLGQGAAGYT
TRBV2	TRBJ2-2	ASSESGLPTGELF
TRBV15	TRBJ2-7	ATSRDLSQIYEQY
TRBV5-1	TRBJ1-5	ASSLDHYSNQPQH
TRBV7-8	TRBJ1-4	ASSSGINEKLF
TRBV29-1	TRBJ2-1	SAKTGTYNEQF
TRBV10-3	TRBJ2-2	AISTSTGELF
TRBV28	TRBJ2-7	ASSFEGTGSSYEQY